A single sample gave rise to the 31 T cell receptor beta chains below, sequenced in a study of T cells after posttransplantation cyclophosphamide. Treatment was busulfan-fludarabine conditioning, a marrow graft, and cyclophosphamide on days +3 and +4. Sequencing used immunoSEQ multiplex PCR; TCRdb keeps in-frame clones, though not all of them. There are 7,500 to 9,500 clones in the sample, none observed a single time. The material sequenced was PBMCs, taken after an allogeneic stem cell transplant with post-transplant cyclophosphamide. All receptors derive from a male patient between 25 and 40 years old who received an allogeneic stem cell transplant from an unrelated donor, was CMV-positive, and had acute and chronic GVHD. Certain T cells may be donor cells from the graft.

This clone is judged medium-sized. CDR3 protein: CASSTTGSLNTEAFF. In DNA, the CDR3 is TGTGCCAGTAGCACGACAGGGAGCCTGAACACTGAAGCTTTCTTT. The chain employs TRBV19 and TRBJ1-1; 7 bases fit TRBD1. From germline, CDR1 is LNHDA and CDR2 SQIVND (reference sequence). The V segment lost 6 bases and the J segment 0 bases; nucleotides outside the gene matches: 7. The CDR3 consists of 15 residues.

This clone was seen ten or more times. The chain couples TRBV7-2 to TRBJ2-5, with D tentatively TRBD1 (6 bases). CDR1 and CDR2 (germline): SGHTA, FQGNSA. The CDR3 is made up of 14 amino acids. The V and J ends lost 2 bases and 5 bases respectively, with 12 bases between them. In nucleotides, the CDR3 is TGTGCCAGCAGCTTAAAGCGACAGGCGGAGACCCAGTACTTC. Its protein product is CASSLKRQAETQYF.

The sample holds many counts of this clone. V usage is TRBV4-1 and J usage is TRBJ1-1; D not certain. Germline CDR1 MGHRA, CDR2 YSYEKL. The V gene lost 0 bases and the J gene lost 8 bases, with 10 bases spanning the gap. The CDR3 runs 13 residues. The CDR3 sequence: CASSQDAGWEAFF. In DNA, the CDR3 is TGCGCCAGCAGCCAAGACGCGGGCTGGGAAGCTTTCTTT.

This clone was found many times. The gene calls are TRBV5-1 and TRBJ1-2; 7 bases are a match to TRBD1. The germline CDR1 and CDR2 sequences are SGHRS and YFSETQ. Trimming removed 4 bases from V and 4 bases from J; junction bases left unmatched: 16. The CDR3 length is 17 residues. The CDR3 DNA reads as TGCGCCAGCAGCCCCGGGACAGCCCAGGGGAGTCTCTATGGCTACACCTTC. Its protein is CASSPGTAQGSLYGYTF.

This clone was observed at least ten times. This chain uses TRBV9 with TRBJ2-1; 10 nucleotides match TRBD1. The CDR3 extends over 16 amino acids. Germline V CDR1 and CDR2: SGDLS, YYNGEE. V lost 2 bases to trimming and J lost 9 bases; unmatched junction nucleotides: 11. The DNA for the CDR3 is TGTGCCAGCAGCGTGGGGGGGGGACAGGGGATGGGTGAGCAGTTCTTC. Translation: CASSVGGGQGMGEQFF.

This clone was observed at least ten times. The rearrangement uses TRBV7-2 and TRBJ2-2; D is possibly TRBD1 (6 bases). The germline V gene encodes CDR1 SGHTA and CDR2 FQGNSA. This CDR3 has 16 amino acids. Trimming took 3 bases from V and 4 from J, leaving 15 bases between them. The CDR3 sequence is CASSLVTGRGTGELFF. Written as DNA, the CDR3 is TGTGCCAGCAGCTTGGTTACAGGGAGAGGCACCGGGGAGCTGTTTTTT.

This clone was counted ten times or more. The chain has TRBV12-5 and TRBJ1-2; weak D call: TRBD1 (5 bases). CDR1 is LGHNT, CDR2 FRNRAP, per germline. The V and J ends lost 7 bases and 2 bases respectively, with 11 bases between them. The CDR3 extends over 13 amino acids. This chain's CDR3 is CASAPSGNYGYTF. The DNA of the CDR3 is TGTGCTAGTGCACCCTCAGGGAACTATGGCTACACCTTC.

The table lists this clone with many counts. The CDR3: CASSFGQGNTEAFF. CDR3 in DNA: TGTGCCAGCAGCTTCGGCCAGGGGAACACTGAAGCTTTCTTT. The chain couples TRBV7-3 to TRBJ1-1; TRBD1 might be the D (5 bases). Germline V gene sequence: CDR1 SGHTA, CDR2 FQGTGA. The CDR3 extends over 14 amino acids. V gave up 3 bases and J gave up 1 base, with 9 bases separating them. The full variable domain, in which reference TRBV7-3 and TRBJ1-1 provide the parts outside the CDR3, is GAGVSQTPSNKVTEKGKYVELRCDPISGHTALYWYRQSLGQGPEFLIYFQGTGAADDSGLPNDRFFAVRPEGSVSTLKIQRTERGDSAVYLCASSFGQGNTEAFFGQGTRLTVV.

This clone was counted many times. J is TRBJ1-1 and V is TRBV11-3; D uncertain. The germline CDR1 and CDR2 sequences are SGHNT and YENEEA. V was trimmed by 3 bases and J by 3 bases, leaving 8 bases between them. This CDR3 contains 13 residues. CDR3 sequence: CASSLAVYTEAFF. In nucleotides, the CDR3 is TGTGCCAGCAGCTTGGCGGTGTACACTGAAGCTTTCTTT.

This clone was counted at least ten times. This chain joins TRBV7-9 and TRBJ1-2, with a tentative D call TRBD1 (6 bases). This CDR3 spans 15 amino acids. Germline V lookup: CDR1 SEHNR, CDR2 FQNEAQ (reference sequence). V shed 1 base and J shed 6 bases, with 15 bases lying between them. In DNA, the CDR3 is TGTGCCAGCAGCTTAGGGTGGACAGAGGGAGATGGCTACACCTTC. As protein: CASSLGWTEGDGYTF. The full variable domain, rest sourced from reference TRBV7-9 and TRBJ1-2, is DTGVSQNPRHKITKRGQNVTFRCDPISEHNRLYWYRQTLGQGPEFLTYFQNEAQLEKSRLLSDRFSAERPKGSFSTLEIQRTEQGDSAMYLCASSLGWTEGDGYTFGSGTRLTVV.

This clone was observed at least ten times. The chain has TRBV6-5 and TRBJ2-3; 9 bases agree with TRBD1. The CDR3 consists of 12 residues. V dropped 6 bases and J dropped 9; count of bases not matched to a gene: 4. In germline, CDR1 is MNHEY, CDR2 SVGAGI. The CDR3 sequence: CASSLGQGTQYF. The CDR3 region has the DNA TGTGCCAGCAGCCTGGGACAGGGAACGCAGTATTTT.

In its sample, this clone is medium-sized. This chain joins TRBV2 and TRBJ1-2; tentatively, D is TRBD1 (6 bases). The CDR3 is made up of 14 amino acids. Trimming left V 4 bases short and J 5 bases short, with 14 bases between. Germline V CDR1 and CDR2: SNHLY, FYNNEI. The CDR3 protein is CASSVVSGEYGYTF. The CDR3 region has the DNA TGTGCCAGCAGTGTGGTTTCAGGGGAATATGGCTACACCTTC.

This clone was observed at least ten times. The genes are TRBV4-1 and TRBJ1-2, with a possible D match to TRBD1 (5 bases). V lost 0 bases to trimming and J lost 8 bases, with 16 bases between them. Looked up from germline, CDR1 is MGHRA and CDR2 is YSYEKL. The CDR3 is made up of 15 amino acids. CDR3 in amino acids: CASSQDFRVWEGYTF. The CDR3 region has the DNA TGCGCCAGCAGCCAAGATTTCAGGGTATGGGAGGGCTACACCTTC.

Ten or more counts support this clone. The chain couples TRBV5-1 to TRBJ2-1, with TRBD1 as a possible D gene (6 bases). Germline V gene lookup returns CDR1 SGHRS and CDR2 YFSETQ. The CDR3 consists of 13 residues. Trimming pared 5 bases from V and 9 bases from J, leaving 15 bases between. The CDR3 coding sequence is TGCGCCAGCAGTCGCCTACAGGGTTCTGAGCAGTTCTTC. As protein: CASSRLQGSEQFF.

This clone was detected many times. V is TRBV10-3 and J is TRBJ2-2, with TRBD2 matching 14 bases. There are 17 residues in the CDR3. Germline CDR1 is ENHRY and CDR2 is SYGVKD. With V trimmed by 2 bases and J by 5 bases, 4 bases remained unmatched. Written as DNA, the CDR3 is TGTGCCATCAGTGAGGGGACTAGCGGGAGCCGGACCGGGGAGCTGTTTTTT. It specifies CAISEGTSGSRTGELFF.

The sample holds many counts of this clone. V and J are TRBV9 and TRBJ2-2; 7 nucleotides agree with TRBD1. V trimming: 0 bases; J trimming: 2 bases; junction bases outside the gene matches: 4. Germline lookup yields CDR1 SGDLS and CDR2 YYNGEE. The length of the CDR3 is 16 residues. CDR3 residues: CASSVVGGLNTGELFF. Written as DNA, the CDR3 is TGTGCCAGCAGCGTAGTAGGGGGCCTTAACACCGGGGAGCTGTTTTTT.

This clone was seen many times. This chain uses TRBV5-1 with TRBJ1-1; TRBD1 agrees at 7 bases. J was trimmed by 4 bases and V by 4 bases; bases with no gene match: 10. Germline loops: CDR1 SGHRS, CDR2 YFSETQ. The CDR3 runs to 15 residues. CDR3 DNA: TGCGCCAGCAGCCCCCGCCCCGACAGGGCCACTGAAGCTTTCTTT. It codes for CASSPRPDRATEAFF.

This clone has a count of ten or more. This chain joins TRBV18 and TRBJ2-5; D unclear. The germline V and J ends were trimmed by 5 bases and 5 bases, with 21 bases remaining between them. CDR1 and CDR2 (germline): KGHSH, LQKENI. This CDR3 is built from 16 residues. CDR3 in amino acids: CASSKSRPSSAETQYF. DNA for the CDR3: TGTGCCAGCTCAAAATCCCGGCCGTCTAGTGCGGAGACCCAGTACTTC.

This clone showed up many times. The DNA for the CDR3 is TGTGCCAGCAGCTTACAGGGAGCGGGGTACGAGCAGTACTTC. Its protein is CASSLQGAGYEQYF. The rearrangement uses TRBV7-2 and TRBJ2-7; TRBD2 aligns across 7 bases. Trimming cost V 2 bases and J 4 bases; bases outside gene matches: 5. The CDR3 consists of 14 residues. CDR1 and CDR2 from the germline V gene are SGHTA and FQGNSA.

This clone was observed at least ten times. The chain recombines TRBV18 with TRBJ2-3, with 8 bases matching TRBD2. Per germline, CDR1 KGHSH and CDR2 LQKENI. The CDR3 has 16 residues. The J segment lost 2 bases and the V segment lost 5 bases, leaving 9 bases of the junction unmatched. This CDR3 reads CASSGPGLGTTDTQYF. The CDR3 coding sequence is TGTGCCAGCTCAGGTCCGGGACTAGGGACCACAGATACGCAGTATTTT.

This clone was observed at least ten times. In DNA, the CDR3 is TGTGCCAGTAGTCCCAGACTAGCGGGAGGGCCGGCCGGGGAGCTGTTTTTT. Its translation: CASSPRLAGGPAGELFF. V is TRBV19 and J is TRBJ2-2; 14 bases are shared with TRBD2. Unmatched junction bases numbered 8, after V lost 5 bases and J lost 6 bases. The CDR3 is 17 amino acids. Per the germline V gene, CDR1 is LNHDA and CDR2 is SQIVND (reference sequence).

This clone appeared many times. In nucleotides, the CDR3 is TGTGCCAGCAGCTTAAAGAGGGGACCGGGACAGGGATTACGCTACGAGCAGTACTTC. Encoded protein: CASSLKRGPGQGLRYEQYF. The chain links TRBV11-2 to TRBJ2-7; 9 nucleotides align to TRBD1. The CDR3 contains 19 residues. Per the germline V gene, CDR1 is SGHAT and CDR2 is FQNNGV. V was pared by 2 bases and J by 3 bases, with 17 bases of the junction left unmatched.

Ten or more counts support this clone. V is TRBV7-3 and J is TRBJ2-3, with 8 positions matching TRBD2. The V and J ends lost 3 bases and 2 bases, in that order; junction bases with no gene match: 7. The CDR3 loop spans 16 amino acids. Germline-derived CDR1 and CDR2 are SGHTA and FQGTGA. CDR3 nucleotides: TGTGCCAGCAGCTTCGGGCTAGCGGGTCTCACAGATACGCAGTATTTT. It translates to CASSFGLAGLTDTQYF.

Ten or more counts support this clone. The chain has TRBV6-5 and TRBJ1-5; possible D gene TRBD1, 5 bases. Trimming stripped 8 bases from V and 9 bases from J, with 11 bases between. Germline V gene lookup returns CDR1 MNHEY and CDR2 SVGAGI. This CDR3 region has 11 residues. The CDR3 DNA sequence: TGTGCCAGCGGGACTAATGGGCCCCAGCATTTT. Amino acid sequence: CASGTNGPQHF.

This clone came up many times. In DNA, the CDR3 is TGTGCCAGCAGTTACACAGGGACGGGGAGGTCACCCCTCCACTTT. It yields the protein CASSYTGTGRSPLHF. This chain uses TRBV6-2 or TRBV6-3 with TRBJ1-6; possibly TRBD1 for D (6 bases). V was clipped by 2 bases and J by 10 bases, with 15 bases between them. The length of the CDR3 is 15 residues. Germline V gene data show CDR1 as MNHEY and CDR2 as SVGEGT.

This clone was observed at least ten times. The J gene is TRBJ1-3, the V gene TRBV29-1; TRBD1 matches 8 bases. V shed 0 bases and J 8 bases; nucleotides not matched to a gene: 6. Germline values: CDR1 SQVTM, CDR2 ANQGSEA. The CDR3 extends over 14 amino acids. CDR3 in amino acids: CSVEEPVQGDTIYF. CDR3 DNA sequence: TGCAGCGTTGAAGAACCGGTACAGGGGGACACCATATATTTT.

This clone was picked up many times. V and J are TRBV7-2 and TRBJ1-2; 7 nucleotides line up with TRBD1. The CDR3 extends over 16 amino acids. V was pared by 5 bases and J by 4 bases, with 13 bases of the junction left unmatched. CDR1 is SGHTA and CDR2 is FQGNSA in the germline V gene. The CDR3 DNA reads as TGTGCCAGCAGCGAACGTCGACAGGGAGACCTCTATGGCTACACCTTC. This encodes CASSERRQGDLYGYTF.

This clone was recorded many times. The chain recombines TRBV24-1 with TRBJ1-2; tentative D call: TRBD1 (5 bases). The germline V gene has CDR1 KGHDR and CDR2 SFDVKD. This CDR3 has 16 residues. The V and J ends lost 5 bases and 0 bases respectively, with 15 bases between them. The chain's CDR3 is CATSGRGQGPNYGYTF. In nucleotides, the CDR3 is TGTGCCACCAGTGGGAGAGGGCAGGGCCCTAACTATGGCTACACCTTC.

This clone is medium-sized by share. The V call is TRBV4-3, the J call TRBJ1-1, with D possibly TRBD1 on 5 matching bases. The CDR3 is made up of 16 amino acids. From germline, CDR1 is LGHNA and CDR2 YSLEER. Trimming pared 1 base from V and 6 bases from J, leaving 18 bases between. The CDR3 sequence is CASSQVVFRGEAEAFF. The CDR3 bases are TGCGCCAGCAGCCAAGTGGTATTCCGGGGGGAAGCTGAAGCTTTCTTT.

This clone was seen more than once but under ten times. Within the sample, other DNA sequences also encode this same CDR3. This chain connects TRBV29-1 to TRBJ2-7; possibly TRBD1 for D (7 bases). The length of the CDR3 is 13 residues. CDR1 is SQVTM and CDR2 is ANQGSEA in the germline V gene. V shed 4 bases and J shed 3 bases, with 13 bases lying between them. Written as DNA, the CDR3 is TGCAGCGTTGGGGCAGGGGGGCTCTACGAGCAGTACTTC. Protein sequence: CSVGAGGLYEQYF.

By sample share, this clone is medium-sized. The chain links TRBV6-2 or TRBV6-3 to TRBJ2-6; D might be TRBD1 (5 bases). The length of the CDR3 is 17 residues. Per germline, CDR1 MNHEY and CDR2 SVGEGT. Trimming cost V 8 bases and J 0 bases, with 17 bases left between them. CDR3 residues: CASLRAEGLSGANVLTF. CDR3 DNA: TGTGCCAGCCTCAGGGCCGAAGGCCTCTCTGGGGCCAACGTCCTGACTTTC.